This entry is about one T cell receptor (beta chain). Produced via immunoSEQ multiplex PCR; TCRdb's table is partial and in-frame only. Of some 130,000 clones listed, about 93% are singletons. The data originate from a study of T cell responses to AZD1222 COVID-19 vaccine. V was pared by 6 bases and J by 7 bases, with 6 bases of the junction left unmatched. The CDR3 consists of 13 residues. Per germline, CDR1 SNHLY and CDR2 FYNNEI. This clonotype was obtained from an adult in good health. The input for sequencing was peripheral blood, taken on day 0 of AZD1222 vaccination. The V gene is TRBV2, the J gene TRBJ1-2; 9 nucleotides match TRBD1. DNA of the CDR3: TGTGCCAGCAGCCGGGACAGGGCAGGTGGCTACACCTTC. This translates into CASSRDRAGGYTF.